This TCR beta chain stems from a study of cytomegalovirus exposure and HLA in healthy donors. Study-level background: One earlier analysis, a look at 150 million to 200 million T cells, found some 100 million unique TCR beta sequences.

Use of 60 Vbeta and 13 Jbeta primers characterized the PCR. Profiled with immunoSEQ multiplex PCR; TCRdb holds only in-frame clones, not every one. Of 150,000 to 200,000 clones detected, roughly three quarters appear once; the ten largest clones hold 6% to 8%. CDR1 and CDR2 (germline): SGHVS, FNYEAQ. V lost 0 bases and J lost 0, with 12 bases in between. CDR3 length: 17 residues. This clonotype originated in a male donor in good health and CMV-seropositive. The sequencing input was PBMCs. The chain is built from TRBV7-6 and TRBJ1-3; D is possibly TRBD1 (5 bases). DNA for the CDR3: TGTGCCAGCAGCTTAGCGATGGGCAGGGCCTCTGGAAACACCATATATTTT. Amino acids: CASSLAMGRASGNTIYF.